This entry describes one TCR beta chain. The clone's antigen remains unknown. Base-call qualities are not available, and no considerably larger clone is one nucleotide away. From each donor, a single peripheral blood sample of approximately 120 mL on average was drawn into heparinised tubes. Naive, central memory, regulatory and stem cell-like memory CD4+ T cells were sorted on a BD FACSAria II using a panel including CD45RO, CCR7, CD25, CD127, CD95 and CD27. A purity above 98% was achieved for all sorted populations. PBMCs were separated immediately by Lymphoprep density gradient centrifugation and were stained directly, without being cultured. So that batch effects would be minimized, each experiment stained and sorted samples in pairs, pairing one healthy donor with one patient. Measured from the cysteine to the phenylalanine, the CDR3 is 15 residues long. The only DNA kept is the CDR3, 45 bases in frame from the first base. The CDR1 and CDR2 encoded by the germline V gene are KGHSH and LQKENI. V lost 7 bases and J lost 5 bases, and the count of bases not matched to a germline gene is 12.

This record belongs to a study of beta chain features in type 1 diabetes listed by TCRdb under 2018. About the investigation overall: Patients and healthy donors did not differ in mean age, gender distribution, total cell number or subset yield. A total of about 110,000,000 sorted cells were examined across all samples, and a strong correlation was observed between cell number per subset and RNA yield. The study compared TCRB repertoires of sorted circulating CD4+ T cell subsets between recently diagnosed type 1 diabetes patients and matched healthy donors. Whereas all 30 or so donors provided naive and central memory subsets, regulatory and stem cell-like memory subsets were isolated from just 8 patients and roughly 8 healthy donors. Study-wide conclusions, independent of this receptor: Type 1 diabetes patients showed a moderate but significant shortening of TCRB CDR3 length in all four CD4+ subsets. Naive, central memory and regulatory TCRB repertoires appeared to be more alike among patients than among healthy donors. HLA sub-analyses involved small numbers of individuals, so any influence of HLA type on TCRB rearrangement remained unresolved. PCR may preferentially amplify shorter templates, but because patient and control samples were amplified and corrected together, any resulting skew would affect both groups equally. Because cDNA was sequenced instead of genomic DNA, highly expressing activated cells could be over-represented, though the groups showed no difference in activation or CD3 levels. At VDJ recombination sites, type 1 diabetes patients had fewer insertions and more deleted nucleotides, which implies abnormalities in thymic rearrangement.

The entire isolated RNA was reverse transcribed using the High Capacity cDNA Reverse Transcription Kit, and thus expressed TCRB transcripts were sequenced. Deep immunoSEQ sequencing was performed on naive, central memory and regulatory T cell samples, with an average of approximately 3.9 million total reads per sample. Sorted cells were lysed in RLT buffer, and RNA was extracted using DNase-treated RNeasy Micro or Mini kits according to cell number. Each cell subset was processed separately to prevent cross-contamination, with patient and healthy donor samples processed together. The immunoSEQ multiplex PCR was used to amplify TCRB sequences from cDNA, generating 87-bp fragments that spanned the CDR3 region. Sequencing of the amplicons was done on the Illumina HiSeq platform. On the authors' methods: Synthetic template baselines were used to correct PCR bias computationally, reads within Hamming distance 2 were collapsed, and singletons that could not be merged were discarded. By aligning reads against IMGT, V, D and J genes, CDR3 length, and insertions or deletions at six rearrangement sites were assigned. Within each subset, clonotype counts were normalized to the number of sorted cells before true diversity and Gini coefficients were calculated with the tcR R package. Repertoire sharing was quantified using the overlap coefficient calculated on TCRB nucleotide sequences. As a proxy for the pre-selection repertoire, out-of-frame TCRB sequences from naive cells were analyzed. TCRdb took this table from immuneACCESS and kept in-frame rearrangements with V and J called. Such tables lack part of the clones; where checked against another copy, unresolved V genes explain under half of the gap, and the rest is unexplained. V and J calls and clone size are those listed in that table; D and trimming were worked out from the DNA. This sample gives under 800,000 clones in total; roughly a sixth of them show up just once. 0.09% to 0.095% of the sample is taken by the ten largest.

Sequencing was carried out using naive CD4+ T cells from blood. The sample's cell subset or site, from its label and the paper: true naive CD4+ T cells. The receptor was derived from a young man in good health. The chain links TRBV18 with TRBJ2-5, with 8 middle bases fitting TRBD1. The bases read TGTGCCAGCTGCAAGGACAGGGAGGCTCTGGAGACCCAGTACTTC. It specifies CASCKDREALETQYF.